The subject of this entry is one TCR beta chain. Profiling relied on immunoSEQ multiplex PCR, and the TCRdb table lists in-frame clones only, not all of them. The sample includes over 75,000 clones, roughly 84% of them seen just once. The CDR3 has 15 amino acids. V dropped 0 bases and J dropped 0 bases, with 7 bases sitting between them. Germline-derived CDR1 and CDR2 are SGDLS and YYNGEE. These data are taken from a study of blood T cell repertoires in COVID-19. At the level of the study: The United States, Italy and Spain provided the acute and convalescent COVID-19 samples.

Sample: peripheral blood. The TCR was taken from a woman older than 75 with active or convalescent COVID-19. The V call is TRBV9, the J call TRBJ2-1; D unclear. This chain's CDR3 is CASSVDSSSYNEQFF. The CDR3 DNA reads TGTGCCAGCAGCGTAGACAGCAGCTCCTACAATGAGCAGTTCTTC. The full variable domain, rest sourced from reference TRBV9 and TRBJ2-1, is DSGVTQTPKHLITATGQRVTLRCSPRSGDLSVYWYQQSLDQGLQFLIQYYNGEERAKGNILERFSAQQFPDLHSELNLSSLELGDSALYFCASSVDSSSYNEQFFGPGTRLTVL.